This T cell receptor beta chain comes out of a study of shared clonotypes between healthy human individuals. The ends lost 4 bases at V and 4 bases at J; junction bases unmatched: 5. The CDR3 spans 14 residues. Germline-derived CDR1 and CDR2 are SQVTM and ANQGSEA. The data were produced by immunoSEQ multiplex PCR, yet TCRdb's version contains in-frame clones alone and is incomplete. The sample holds roughly 2 million clones, approximately 94% seen once. Specimen: naive CD4+ T cells sorted from blood. Subset described: CD45RA+ positively selected. V and J are TRBV29-1 and TRBJ2-5; 11 bases align to TRBD2. The receptor's source is a man between 18 and 35 years old in good health. The CDR3 is CSVATSGSGETQYF. The CDR3, as DNA: TGCAGCGTTGCAACTAGCGGGAGCGGAGAGACCCAGTACTTC.